The source of this TCR beta chain is a study of beta chain features in type 1 diabetes (dated by TCRdb to 2016 to 2019). Background on the whole study: Mean age, gender distribution, total cell number and subset yield did not differ between patients and healthy donors. A total of around 110,000,000 sorted cells were examined across all samples, and RNA yield correlated strongly with the number of cells per subset. The study compared TCRB repertoires of sorted circulating CD4+ T cell subsets between recently diagnosed type 1 diabetes patients and matched healthy donors. Whereas all 30 or so donors provided naive and central memory subsets, regulatory and stem cell-like memory subsets were isolated from just 8 patients and about 8 healthy donors. What the research found in general, with its limitations: PCR may preferentially amplify shorter templates, but because patient and control samples were amplified and corrected together, any resulting skew would affect both groups equally. Because cDNA was sequenced instead of genomic DNA, activated cells with high expression could be over-represented, although the groups did not differ in activation or CD3 levels. Naive, central memory and regulatory TCRB repertoires appeared more similar among patients than among healthy donors. A moderate but significant shortening of TCRB CDR3 length was observed in type 1 diabetes patients in all four CD4+ subsets. At VDJ recombination sites, patients with type 1 diabetes made fewer insertions and deleted more nucleotides, a pattern implying thymic rearrangement abnormalities. Because small numbers of individuals were included in the HLA sub-analyses, any influence of HLA type on TCRB rearrangement was left unresolved.

Each donor gave one peripheral blood draw, averaging approximately 0.12 L, which was collected into heparinised tubes. A BD FACSAria II and a panel including CD45RO, CCR7, CD25, CD127, CD95 and CD27 were used to sort naive, central memory, regulatory and stem cell-like memory CD4+ T cells. Every sorted population had a purity above 98%. PBMCs were isolated immediately by Lymphoprep density gradient centrifugation and stained directly without culture. To minimize batch effects, samples were stained and sorted in pairs, one healthy donor with one patient per experiment. Worth noting for this clone: There is no known antigen for this receptor. One base away there is no much larger clone; base qualities are not given.

The High Capacity cDNA Reverse Transcription Kit was used to reverse transcribe all of the isolated RNA, meaning that expressed TCRB transcripts were what got sequenced. Naive, central memory and regulatory T cell samples underwent deep immunoSEQ sequencing, averaging around 3.9 million total reads per sample. Sorted cells were lysed in RLT buffer and RNA was extracted with DNase-treated RNeasy Micro or Mini kits, depending on cell number. Each cell subset was processed on its own to prevent cross-contamination, while patient and healthy donor samples were processed together. Using the immunoSEQ multiplex PCR, TCRB sequences were amplified from cDNA into 87-bp fragments spanning the CDR3 region. Amplicons were sequenced on the Illumina HiSeq platform. The study's own analysis went as follows. PCR bias was corrected computationally using synthetic template baselines, and reads within Hamming distance 2 were collapsed, with unmergeable singletons discarded. By aligning reads against IMGT, V, D and J genes, CDR3 length, and insertions or deletions at six rearrangement sites were assigned. Within each subset, clonotype counts were normalized to the number of sorted cells before true diversity and Gini coefficients were calculated with the tcR R package. Repertoire sharing was quantified using the overlap coefficient calculated on TCRB nucleotide sequences. TCRdb mirrors the immuneACCESS table, restricted to in-frame sequences. Some clones are absent from its copies; in checked studies, under half trace to an unresolved V gene, and the reason for the others is unknown. That table gives V, J and clone size, and the DNA gave D and trimming. This sample holds 60,000 or so clones; 52% were observed only once. Around 2.7% of the sample is taken by the ten largest.

The germline V gene gives CDR1 as SGHRS and CDR2 as YFSETQ. V sheds 4 bases and J sheds 4 bases, leaving 20 bases between their ends. The CDR3, from cysteine to phenylalanine, totals 16 residues. The entry retains the CDR3 DNA only, 48 bases that are in frame from base 1. Recombination linked TRBV5-1 to TRBJ2-5, with TRBD2 perhaps the D gene, on 6 matching bases. This clonotype originated in a woman in her thirties or forties with type 1 diabetes. Source material: Tregs from blood. The meaning of the sample's cell subset or site label: regulatory CD4+ T cells. The CDR3 has the sequence CASSPGLMGSRETQYF. DNA sequence: TGCGCCAGCAGCCCGGGACTGATGGGTAGCAGAGAGACCCAGTACTTC.